Following are 17 T cell receptor beta chains from one sample sequenced in a study of human T cells and chemical hapten exposure. Using its own MiXCR run on the RACE reads, TCRdb lists one record per CDR3 protein. Of approximately 400,000 distinct CDR3 sequences listed, around 4.8% are singletons. Time point of the sample: patch test 1, 2 weeks after DPC sensitization. Regarding treatment: therapeutic diphenylcyclopropenone sensitization with weekly scalp DPC. Sample: whole blood, taken in connection with sensitization to the hapten diphenylcyclopropenone (DPC). Receptor source: a woman aged 50 to 60 with alopecia areata. Some clones in this sample may be carry-over from other donors' samples.

There are many counts of this clonotype. The V and J genes are TRBV7-2 and TRBJ2-3; D is possibly TRBD1 (5 bases). This CDR3 is built from 14 residues. CDR1 is SGHTA, CDR2 FQGNSA, per germline. The V gene lost 2 bases and the J gene lost 2 bases, with 8 bases spanning the gap. In DNA, the CDR3 is TGTGCCAGCAGCTTACCGACAGTCACAGATACGCAGTATTTT. It encodes CASSLPTVTDTQYF. The full variable domain, with the rest looked up from reference TRBV7-2 and TRBJ2-3, is GAGVSQSPSNKVTEKGKDVELRCDPISGHTALYWYRQSLGQGLEFLIYFQGNSAPDKSGLPSDRFSAERTGGSVSTLTIQRTQQEDSAVYLCASSLPTVTDTQYFGPGTRLTVL.

This clonotype occurred a few times. V is TRBV5-4 and J is TRBJ2-7; 12 bases are a match to TRBD1. V was pared by 4 bases and J by 6 bases, with 8 bases of the junction left unmatched. The CDR3 runs to 15 residues. The germline V gene has CDR1 SGHNT and CDR2 YYREEE (reference sequence). The CDR3 nucleotides are TGTGCCAGCAGCCTCATGGGGACAGGGGGCTCCGAGCAGTACTTC. Translating it yields CASSLMGTGGSEQYF.

The rearrangement uses TRBV6-5 and TRBJ2-7; possibly TRBD2 for D (6 bases). The germline gives CDR1 MNHEY, CDR2 SVGAGI. V lost 4 bases, J lost 3 bases, and 13 bases lay in between. This CDR3 has 14 amino acids. The CDR3 DNA follows: TGTGCCAGCAGTTTCGATACCGGGAGCTACGAGCAGTACTTC. It translates to CASSFDTGSYEQYF.

This clonotype appeared a few times. The J gene is TRBJ2-1, the V gene TRBV27, with 9 bases fitting TRBD1. After removal of 3 bases from V and 8 bases from J, the junction contained 5 bases not matched to a gene. CDR3 size: 14 residues. Germline CDR1 is MNHEY and CDR2 is SMNVEV (reference sequence). DNA of the CDR3: TGTGCCAGCAGTTTTCGACAGGGGGGACATGAGCAGTTCTTC. This sequence encodes CASSFRQGGHEQFF.

A remark on this clonotype: Being one base from a much bigger clone, this may be a read error. The CDR3 does not close with the conserved phenylalanine or tryptophan, likely indicating a read error. The chain is built from TRBV10-2 and TRBJ2-5; D is undetermined. V lost 5 bases, J lost 5 bases, and 18 bases lay in between. The CDR3 is made up of 15 amino acids. Germline V gives CDR1 WSHSY, CDR2 SAAADI. The CDR3 sequence: CASSSPKGFSETQYL. The CDR3, as DNA: TGCGCCAGCAGTTCACCCAAGGGTTTTTCGGAGACCCAGTACCTC.

This clonotype was found many times. The chain is built from TRBV28 and TRBJ2-1, with 8 bases fitting TRBD2. This CDR3 is built from 14 residues. J was trimmed by 5 bases and V by 6 bases; bases with no gene match: 6. Germline CDR1 reads MDHEN; CDR2 reads SYDVKM. The CDR3 nucleotides read TGTGCCAGCAGCACAAGAGCGGGAGACAATGAGCAGTTCTTC. It yields the protein CASSTRAGDNEQFF.

This clonotype was counted between two and nine times. V gene TRBV28 combines with J gene TRBJ2-1; TRBD2 is a possible D gene (6 bases). Germline V gene data show CDR1 as MDHEN and CDR2 as SYDVKM. Trimming removed 2 bases from V and 6 bases from J, with 14 bases in between. The CDR3 is 15 amino acids. CDR3 in amino acids: CASSLVGAGSNEQFF. The CDR3 bases are TGTGCCAGCAGTTTAGTTGGGGCGGGGTCCAATGAGCAGTTCTTC.

As concerns this clonotype: A read error may be the cause here, since a much bigger clone is one base away. V gene TRBV3-1 combines with J gene TRBJ2-7, with a tentative D call TRBD1 (6 bases). The CDR3 extends over 15 amino acids. V lost 0 bases to trimming and J lost 4 bases, with 13 bases between them. Germline V CDR1 and CDR2: LGHDT, YNNKEL (reference sequence). For the CDR3, the DNA is TGTGCCAGCAGCCAAGATCCACAGGGATATTACGAGCAGTACTTC. Protein sequence: CASSQDPQGYYEQYF.

The sample holds many counts of this clonotype. This sequence joins TRBV4-3 and TRBJ1-5; TRBD1 matches at 8 bases. The CDR3 contains 14 residues. With 4 bases clipped from V and 6 bases from J, the junction kept 5 bases outside the gene matches. Germline V gene data show CDR1 as LGHNA and CDR2 as YSLEER. The DNA for the CDR3 is TGCGCCAGCAGCCTGGACAGGGAGTTTCAGCCCCAGCATTTT. Amino acid sequence: CASSLDREFQPQHF.

Only a few counts were recorded for this clonotype. The rearrangement joins TRBV5-6 to TRBJ2-3; D unresolved. Trimming shortened V by 6 bases and J by 2 bases, and 10 bases separated the two germline ends. The CDR3 runs 13 residues. CDR1 is SGHDT and CDR2 is YYEEEE in the germline V gene. CDR3 in DNA: TGTGCCAGCATGGTGGGGTCCACAGATACGCAGTATTTT. This encodes CASMVGSTDTQYF.

This clonotype came up many times. The chain has TRBV11-2 and TRBJ2-5, with 12 positions matching TRBD1. Germline V gene sequence: CDR1 SGHAT, CDR2 FQNNGV. J lost 1 base, V lost 8 bases, and 2 bases had no gene match. CDR3 length: 14 residues. Here the CDR3 DNA reads TGTGCCAGCGGGACAGGGGGCATCCAAGAGACCCAGTACTTC. Protein: CASGTGGIQETQYF.

The sample holds many counts of this clonotype. The J gene is TRBJ1-5, the V gene TRBV18; D may be TRBD1 (5 bases). Germline-derived CDR1 and CDR2 are KGHSH and LQKENI. With 2 bases removed from V and 2 bases from J, the gap between germline ends came to 10 bases. This CDR3 has 15 residues. In DNA, the CDR3 is TGTGCCAGCTCACCAGACAGTGGTGGCAATCAGCCCCAGCATTTT. The encoded protein is CASSPDSGGNQPQHF. The full variable domain, with the rest looked up from reference TRBV18 and TRBJ1-5, is NAGVMQNPRHLVRRRGQEARLRCSPMKGHSHVYWYRQLPEEGLKFMVYLQKENIIDESGMPKERFSAEFPKEGPSILRIQQVVRGDSAAYFCASSPDSGGNQPQHFGDGTRLSIL.

This clonotype was picked up many times. V usage is TRBV2 and J usage is TRBJ1-1; D is possibly TRBD1 (5 bases). This CDR3 has 13 residues. Germline-derived CDR1 and CDR2 are SNHLY and FYNNEI. Trimming left V 9 bases short and J 1 base short, with 12 bases between. The chain's CDR3 is CASLMTENTEAFF. The CDR3 DNA sequence: TGTGCCAGTTTAATGACAGAGAACACTGAAGCTTTCTTT.

This clonotype was counted many times. The gene calls are TRBV3-1 and TRBJ2-4; D gene unclear. Germline-derived CDR1 and CDR2 are LGHDT and YNNKEL (reference sequence). V lost 8 bases to trimming and J lost 1 base, with 9 bases between them. The CDR3 length is 13 residues. CDR3 protein: CASSESAKNIQYF. CDR3 DNA sequence: TGTGCCAGCTCGGAGTCTGCCAAAAACATTCAGTACTTC.

The chain links TRBV9 to TRBJ2-5, with unresolved D. This CDR3 contains 15 residues. CDR1 and CDR2 (germline): SGDLS, YYNGEE. V lost 2 bases, J lost 2 bases, and 13 bases lay in between. The CDR3 DNA is TGTGCCAGCAGCGTGGCAGCCCAGCGACAAGAGACCCAGTACTTC. Protein sequence: CASSVAAQRQETQYF.

The sample holds many counts of this clonotype. This chain connects TRBV4-2 to TRBJ2-3; D not certain. CDR1 is LGHNA and CDR2 is YNFKEQ in the germline V gene. This CDR3 is built from 15 residues. With 0 bases removed from V and 1 base from J, the gap between germline ends came to 8 bases. CDR3 sequence (DNA): TGTGCCAGCAGCCAAGATGGTCTTCGCACAGATACGCAGTATTTT. Residues: CASSQDGLRTDTQYF.

This chain uses TRBV27 with TRBJ2-3; 9 bases are a match to TRBD1. Trimming at V came to 8 bases and at J to 4 bases, leaving 7 bases not matched to a gene. Germline V lookup: CDR1 MNHEY, CDR2 SMNVEV (reference sequence). The CDR3 is 14 residues long. Written as DNA, the CDR3 is TGTGCCAGCTCTTGGACAGGGGTGCCAGATACGCAGTATTTT. This translates into CASSWTGVPDTQYF.